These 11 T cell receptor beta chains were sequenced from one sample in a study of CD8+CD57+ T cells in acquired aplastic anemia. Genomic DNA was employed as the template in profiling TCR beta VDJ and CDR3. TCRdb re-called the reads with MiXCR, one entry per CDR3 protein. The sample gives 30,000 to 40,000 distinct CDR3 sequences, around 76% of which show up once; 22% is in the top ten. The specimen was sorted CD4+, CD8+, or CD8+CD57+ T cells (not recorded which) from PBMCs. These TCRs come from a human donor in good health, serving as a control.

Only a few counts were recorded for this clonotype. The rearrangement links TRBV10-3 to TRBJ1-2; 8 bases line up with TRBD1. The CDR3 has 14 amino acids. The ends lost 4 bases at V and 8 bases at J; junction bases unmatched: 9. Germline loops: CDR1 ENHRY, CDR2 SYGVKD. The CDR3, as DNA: TGTGCCATCAGTGGAAGGACAGGGCTGATGGGCTACACCTTC. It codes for CAISGRTGLMGYTF.

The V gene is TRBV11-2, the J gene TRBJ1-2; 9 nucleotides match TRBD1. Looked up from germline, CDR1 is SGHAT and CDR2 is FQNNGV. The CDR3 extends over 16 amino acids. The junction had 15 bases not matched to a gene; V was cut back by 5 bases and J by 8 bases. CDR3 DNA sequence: TGTGCCAGCAGCCTTACAGGACAGGGGTCCCTAATCGGCTACACCTTC. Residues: CASSLTGQGSLIGYTF.

The CDR3 is CASGSGTGRNEQFF. The CDR3 nucleotides are TGTGCTAGTGGTTCCGGGACAGGGCGCAATGAGCAGTTCTTC. V gene TRBV12-5 combines with J gene TRBJ2-1, with 9 bases matching TRBD1. In germline, CDR1 is LGHNT, CDR2 FRNRAP. The CDR3 loop spans 14 amino acids. Unmatched junction bases numbered 4, after V lost 4 bases and J lost 6 bases.

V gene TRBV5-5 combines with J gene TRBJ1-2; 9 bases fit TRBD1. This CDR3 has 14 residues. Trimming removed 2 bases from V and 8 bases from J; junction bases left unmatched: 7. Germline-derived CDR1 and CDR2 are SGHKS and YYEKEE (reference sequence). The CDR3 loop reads CASSFIGTGIGYTF. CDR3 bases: TGTGCCAGCAGCTTTATCGGGACAGGGATCGGCTACACCTTC.

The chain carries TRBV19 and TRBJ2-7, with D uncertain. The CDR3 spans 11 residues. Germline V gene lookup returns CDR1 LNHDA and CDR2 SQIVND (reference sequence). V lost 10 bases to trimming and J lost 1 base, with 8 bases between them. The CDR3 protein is CATATSYEQYF. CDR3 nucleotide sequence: TGTGCCACAGCGACATCCTACGAGCAGTACTTC.

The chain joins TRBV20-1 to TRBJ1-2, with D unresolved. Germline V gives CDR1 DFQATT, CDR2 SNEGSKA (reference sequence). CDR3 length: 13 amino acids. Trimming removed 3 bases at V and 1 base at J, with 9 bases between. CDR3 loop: CSASLSNNYGYTF. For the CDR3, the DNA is TGCAGTGCTAGTCTTTCAAATAACTATGGCTACACCTTC.

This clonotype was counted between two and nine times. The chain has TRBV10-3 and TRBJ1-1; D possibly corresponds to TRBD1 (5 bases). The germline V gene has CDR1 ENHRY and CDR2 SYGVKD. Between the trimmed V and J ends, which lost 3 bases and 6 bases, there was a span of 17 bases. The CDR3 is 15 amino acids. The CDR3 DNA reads TGTGCCATCAGTGAAGGTACGGGGCGGATGGCTGAAGCTTTCTTT. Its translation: CAISEGTGRMAEAFF.

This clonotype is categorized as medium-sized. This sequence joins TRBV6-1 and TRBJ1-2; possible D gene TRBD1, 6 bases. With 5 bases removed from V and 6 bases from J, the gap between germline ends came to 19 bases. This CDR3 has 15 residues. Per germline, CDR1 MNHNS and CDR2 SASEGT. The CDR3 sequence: CASSQGTRGGNGYTF. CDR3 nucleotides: TGTGCCAGCAGTCAGGGGACGAGGGGAGGGAATGGCTACACCTTC.

The CDR3 is CASSHWTGDNYGYTF. In DNA, the CDR3 is TGTGCCAGCAGTCACTGGACAGGGGATAACTATGGCTACACCTTC. The V call is TRBV12-3 or TRBV12-4, the J call TRBJ1-2; 9 bases fit TRBD1. With 5 bases clipped from V and 1 base from J, the junction kept 5 bases outside the gene matches. CDR3 length: 15 amino acids.

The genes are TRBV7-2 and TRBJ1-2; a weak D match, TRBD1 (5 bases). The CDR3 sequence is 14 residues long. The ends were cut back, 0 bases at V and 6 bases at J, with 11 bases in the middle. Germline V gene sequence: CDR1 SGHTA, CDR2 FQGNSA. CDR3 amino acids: CASSLARGVNGYTF. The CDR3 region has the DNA TGTGCCAGCAGCTTAGCGCGGGGGGTTAATGGCTACACCTTC.

The CDR3 DNA follows: TGTGCCATCAGTGTAACTGAGAACACTGAAGCTTTCTTT. Protein product: CAISVTENTEAFF. This rearrangement joins TRBV10-3 to TRBJ1-1; D ambiguous. CDR1 ENHRY and CDR2 SYGVKD come from the germline V gene. This CDR3 has 13 amino acids. The V gene lost 4 bases and the J gene lost 1 base, with 7 bases spanning the gap.